The 9 T cell receptor beta chains below were found in one sample sequenced in a study of cytomegalovirus exposure and HLA in healthy donors. This PCR relied on a set of 60 Vbeta primers and 13 Jbeta primers. Measured with immunoSEQ multiplex PCR; TCRdb has only the in-frame clones, and not every one. The data contain about 200,000 clones, 80% to 85% of them seen just once; the ten biggest clones take up 1.7%. Material: PBMCs. These receptors all stem from a young woman in good health and CMV-seronegative.

The chain uses TRBV7-9 and TRBJ1-1; 7 bases agree with TRBD1. V lost 5 bases and J lost 7; bases outside the gene matches: 10. Germline V lookup: CDR1 SEHNR, CDR2 FQNEAQ (reference sequence). This CDR3 has 14 amino acids. The CDR3 coding sequence is TGTGCCAGCAGCCCGGACGGGCAGGGGGGTGAAGCTTTCTTT. Its protein is CASSPDGQGGEAFF.

The chain links TRBV2 to TRBJ1-6; D gene uncertain. The CDR3 contains 13 residues. Germline loops: CDR1 SNHLY, CDR2 FYNNEI. V dropped 7 bases and J dropped 6 bases, with 10 bases sitting between them. The CDR3 is CASKVSVNSPLHF. In DNA, the CDR3 is TGTGCCAGCAAAGTTTCGGTTAATTCACCCCTCCACTTT.

Worth noting for this clone: Other DNA sequences within the sample encode an identical CDR3. This sequence joins TRBV9 and TRBJ2-2; 8 bases align to TRBD2. CDR1 and CDR2 from the germline V gene are SGDLS and YYNGEE. The ends lost 2 bases at V and 1 base at J; junction bases unmatched: 4. This CDR3 region has 16 residues. CDR3 protein: CASSVGGGVNTGELFF. The CDR3 DNA reads TGTGCCAGCAGCGTCGGGGGGGGTGTGAACACCGGGGAGCTGTTTTTT.

The table lists this clone with a few counts. The V gene is TRBV5-6, the J gene TRBJ1-5; D may be TRBD1 (5 bases). V gave up 0 bases and J gave up 4 bases, with 8 bases separating them. The CDR3 contains 14 residues. Germline V gene data show CDR1 as SGHDT and CDR2 as YYEEEE. The CDR3 region has the DNA TGTGCCAGCAGCTTGGGCAGGGAAAATCAGCCCCAGCATTTT. This encodes CASSLGRENQPQHF.

The gene calls are TRBV5-1 and TRBJ2-5; D remains ambiguous. V dropped 0 bases and J dropped 1 base, with 7 bases sitting between them. Germline assignment: CDR1 SGHRS and CDR2 YFSETQ. The CDR3 is 14 residues long. CDR3 loop: CASSLGAIQETQYF. The CDR3 DNA sequence: TGCGCCAGCAGCTTGGGGGCTATCCAAGAGACCCAGTACTTC.

The table lists this clone with a few counts. The genes are TRBV4-3 and TRBJ2-5, with D tentatively TRBD2 (5 bases). Trimming cost V 0 bases and J 2 bases, with 10 bases left between them. Looked up from germline, CDR1 is LGHNA and CDR2 is YSLEER. The CDR3 contains 15 residues. CDR3 sequence: CASSQEPGVQETQYF. The CDR3 nucleotides are TGCGCCAGCAGCCAAGAACCCGGGGTACAAGAGACCCAGTACTTC.

This rearrangement joins TRBV7-9 to TRBJ1-2; 8 bases fit TRBD1. Trimming at V came to 5 bases and at J to 8 bases, leaving 7 bases not matched to a gene. This CDR3 contains 13 residues. CDR1 is SEHNR and CDR2 is FQNEAQ in the germline V gene (reference sequence). Here the CDR3 reads CASSTDRGDGYTF. In DNA form, the CDR3 reads TGTGCCAGCAGCACCGACAGGGGAGACGGCTACACCTTC.

This clone showed up just a few times. The J gene is TRBJ2-7, the V gene TRBV5-1; 10 bases map to TRBD2. Germline CDR1 SGHRS, CDR2 YFSETQ. This CDR3 region has 15 residues. V lost 3 bases to trimming and J lost 7 bases; unmatched junction nucleotides: 10. In nucleotides, the CDR3 is TGCGCCAGCAGCTGGGCTAGCGGGGGCTTCGGAGAGCAGTACTTC. Residues: CASSWASGGFGEQYF.

This chain links TRBV2 with TRBJ1-1, with D uncertain. Germline V gives CDR1 SNHLY, CDR2 FYNNEI. This CDR3 is built from 15 residues. Trimming stripped 4 bases from V and 0 bases from J, with 12 bases between. The CDR3 spells CASSGGAGMNTEAFF. The DNA for the CDR3 is TGTGCCAGCAGTGGGGGAGCAGGTATGAACACTGAAGCTTTCTTT.